The clone carrying this T cell receptor (beta chain) was seen a few times. As the template, RNA transcripts were used to amplify TCR beta CDR3 regions. First-round RT-PCR relied on HTBI primers, and a second-round multiplex PCR came next. TCRdb passed the multiplex PCR reads through MiXCR, listing each CDR3 protein once. The sample consists of a few hundred thousand distinct CDR3 sequences, about a sixth of them appearing once. The sample is drawn from a study of Graves' ophthalmopathy and Graves' hyperthyroidism. Hyperthyroidism was new, under 2 months, in patients aged 18 to 65. CDR1 and CDR2 from the germline V gene are MNHEY and SVGAGI. Trimming took off 4 bases at V and 1 base at J, with 10 bases between the two ends. This CDR3 is 14 amino acids long.

V gene TRBV6-5 combines with J gene TRBJ1-1; D gene unclear. The sequence derives from an adult woman with stable Graves' hyperthyroidism. Sequencing was carried out using peripheral blood. The CDR3 region has the DNA TGTGCCAGCAGTTCCTCCCTCCAGAACACTGAAGCTTTCTTT. It is translated as CASSSSLQNTEAFF.